This T cell receptor (beta chain) appears in the sequencing data of a study of blood T cell repertoires in COVID-19. This clone was picked up one time. In the source study's methods: Estimation of nucleated cell counts was performed using reference gene primer amplification. Method: immunoSEQ multiplex PCR; TCRdb's copy keeps in-frame clones and lacks some. V, J and clone size were drawn from that table, and D and trimming were deduced from the DNA. The sample records under 200,000 clones, about 83% being singletons. This CDR3 is 18 amino acids long. V lost 2 bases to trimming and J lost 9 bases, with 26 bases between them. Germline V CDR1 and CDR2: MNHNS, SASEGT.

The chain employs TRBV6-1 and TRBJ1-3; a possible D gene is TRBD1 (5 bases). Sequenced material: PBMCs or T cells enriched from blood (not recorded which). This receptor was taken from a woman aged 25 to 39 who had been exposed to COVID-19. The CDR3 reads CASSEYPGGQGRRGTIYF. As DNA, the CDR3 is TGTGCCAGCAGTGAATACCCCGGCGGGCAGGGCCGGCGGGGCACCATATATTTT.